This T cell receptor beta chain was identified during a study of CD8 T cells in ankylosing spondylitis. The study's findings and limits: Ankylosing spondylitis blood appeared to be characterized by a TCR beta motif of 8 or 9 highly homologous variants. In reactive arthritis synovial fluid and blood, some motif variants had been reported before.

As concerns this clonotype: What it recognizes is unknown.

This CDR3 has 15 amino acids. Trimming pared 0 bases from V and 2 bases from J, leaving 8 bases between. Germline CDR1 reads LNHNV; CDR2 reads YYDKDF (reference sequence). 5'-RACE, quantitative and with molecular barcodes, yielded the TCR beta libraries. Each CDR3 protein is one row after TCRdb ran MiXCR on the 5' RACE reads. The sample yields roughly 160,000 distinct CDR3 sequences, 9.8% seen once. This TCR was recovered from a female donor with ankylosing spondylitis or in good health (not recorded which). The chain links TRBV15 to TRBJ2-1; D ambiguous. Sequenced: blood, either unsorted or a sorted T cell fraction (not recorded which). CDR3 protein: CATSRDERTYNEQFF. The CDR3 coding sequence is TGTGCCACCAGCAGAGATGAGAGGACCTACAATGAGCAGTTCTTC.